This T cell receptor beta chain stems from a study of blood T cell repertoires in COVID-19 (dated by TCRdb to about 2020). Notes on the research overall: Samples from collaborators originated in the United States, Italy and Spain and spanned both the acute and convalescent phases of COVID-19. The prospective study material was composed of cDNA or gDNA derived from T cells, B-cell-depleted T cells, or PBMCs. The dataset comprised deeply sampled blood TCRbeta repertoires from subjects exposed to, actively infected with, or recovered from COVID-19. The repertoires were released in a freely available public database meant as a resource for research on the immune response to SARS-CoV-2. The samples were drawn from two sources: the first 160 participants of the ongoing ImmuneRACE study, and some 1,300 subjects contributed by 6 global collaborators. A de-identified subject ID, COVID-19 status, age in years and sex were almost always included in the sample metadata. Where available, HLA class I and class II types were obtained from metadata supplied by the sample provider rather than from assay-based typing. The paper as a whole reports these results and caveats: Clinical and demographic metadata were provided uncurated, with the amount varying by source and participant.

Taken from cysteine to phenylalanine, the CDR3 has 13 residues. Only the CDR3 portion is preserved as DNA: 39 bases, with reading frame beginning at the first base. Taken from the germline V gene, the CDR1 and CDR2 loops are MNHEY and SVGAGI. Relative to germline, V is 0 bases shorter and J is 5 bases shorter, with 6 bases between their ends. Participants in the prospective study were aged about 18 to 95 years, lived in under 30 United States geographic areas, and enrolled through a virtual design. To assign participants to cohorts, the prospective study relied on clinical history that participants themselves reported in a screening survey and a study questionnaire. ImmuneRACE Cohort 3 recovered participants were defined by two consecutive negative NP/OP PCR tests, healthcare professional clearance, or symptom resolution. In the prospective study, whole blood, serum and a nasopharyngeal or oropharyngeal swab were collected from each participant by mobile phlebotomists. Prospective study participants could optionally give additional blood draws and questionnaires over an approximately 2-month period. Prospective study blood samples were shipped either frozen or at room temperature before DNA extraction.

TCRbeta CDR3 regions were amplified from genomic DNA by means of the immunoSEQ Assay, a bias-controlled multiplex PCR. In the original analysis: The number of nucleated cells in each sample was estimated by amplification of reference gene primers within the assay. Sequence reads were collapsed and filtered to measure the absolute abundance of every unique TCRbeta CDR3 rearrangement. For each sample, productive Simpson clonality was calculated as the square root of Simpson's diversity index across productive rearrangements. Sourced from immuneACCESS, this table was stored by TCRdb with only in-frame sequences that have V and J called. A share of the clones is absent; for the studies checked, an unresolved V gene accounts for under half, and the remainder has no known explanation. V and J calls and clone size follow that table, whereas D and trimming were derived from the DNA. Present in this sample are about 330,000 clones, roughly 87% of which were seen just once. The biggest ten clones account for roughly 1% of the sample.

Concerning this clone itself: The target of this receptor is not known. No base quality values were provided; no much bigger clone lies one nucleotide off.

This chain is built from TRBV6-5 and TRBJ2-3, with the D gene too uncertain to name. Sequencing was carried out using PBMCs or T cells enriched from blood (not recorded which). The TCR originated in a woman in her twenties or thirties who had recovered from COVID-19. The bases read TGTGCCAGCAGTTACTCGAGAAAAGATACGCAGTATTTT. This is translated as CASSYSRKDTQYF.